These 19 T cell receptor beta chains were sequenced from one sample in a study of T cell responses to AZD1222 COVID-19 vaccine. The protocol was immunoSEQ multiplex PCR, while the TCRdb copy is restricted to in-frame clones and leaves out a portion. The sample includes approximately 100,000 clones, 80% to 95% seen only once; the top ten take roughly 1.1%. The source was peripheral blood, collected on day 0 of AZD1222 vaccination. These TCRs come from an adult in good health.

This clone has just one count. The chain's CDR3 is CSASGARNQPQHF. In DNA form, the CDR3 reads TGCAGTGCTAGTGGAGCGAGGAATCAGCCCCAGCATTTT. The chain has TRBV20-1 and TRBJ1-5, with D unresolved. Trimming left V 3 bases short and J 4 bases short, with 10 bases between. The CDR3 length is 13 residues. The germline gives CDR1 DFQATT, CDR2 SNEGSKA (reference sequence).

In its sample, this clone was seen once. The chain uses TRBV19 and TRBJ1-1; D call uncertain. The CDR3 sequence is 15 residues long. The ends were cut back, 2 bases at V and 5 bases at J, with 15 bases in the middle. Germline CDR1 LNHDA, CDR2 SQIVND (reference sequence). As DNA, the CDR3 is TGTGCCAGTAGTATAAACCGGACCCCGGGAACTGAAGCTTTCTTT. Amino acids: CASSINRTPGTEAFF.

The genes are TRBV11-2 and TRBJ2-2; TRBD1 aligns across 7 bases. With 3 bases clipped from V and 5 bases from J, the junction kept 6 bases outside the gene matches. The CDR3 is 15 amino acids. Germline lookup yields CDR1 SGHAT and CDR2 FQNNGV. CDR3 in DNA: TGTGCCAGCAGCTTGGGACAGAAAGGGACCGGGGAGCTGTTTTTT. It specifies CASSLGQKGTGELFF. Full variable domain (remainder filled in from reference TRBV11-2 and TRBJ2-2): EAGVAQSPRYKIIEKRQSVAFWCNPISGHATLYWYQQILGQGPKLLIQFQNNGVVDDSQLPKDRFSAERLKGVDSTLKIQPAKLEDSAVYLCASSLGQKGTGELFFGEGSRLTVL.

The CDR3 here is CASSIGETEAFF. CDR3 nucleotide sequence: TGTGCCAGTAGTATCGGCGAGACTGAAGCTTTCTTT. V gene TRBV19 combines with J gene TRBJ1-1; D is uncertain. This CDR3 has 12 residues. Per the germline V gene, CDR1 is LNHDA and CDR2 is SQIVND (reference sequence). Trimming cost V 3 bases and J 5 bases, with 7 bases left between them. The whole variable domain, remainder taken from reference TRBV19 and TRBJ1-1, is DGGITQSPKYLFRKEGQNVTLSCEQNLNHDAMYWYRQDPGQGLRLIYYSQIVNDFQKGDIAEGYSVSREKKESFPLTVTSAQKNPTAFYLCASSIGETEAFFGQGTRLTVV.

Remarks on this clone: Other nucleotide sequences from this sample produce the same CDR3. The chain carries TRBV29-1 and TRBJ1-2; D remains unclear. Germline CDR1 is SQVTM and CDR2 is ANQGSEA. This CDR3 has 10 residues. The ends were cut back, 6 bases at V and 8 bases at J, with 10 bases in the middle. For the CDR3, the DNA is TGCAGCGTCTCCGAGGGCGGCTACACCTTC. Translated, it gives CSVSEGGYTF.

V is TRBV7-6 and J is TRBJ1-3; 10 nucleotides agree with TRBD1. V lost 6 bases, J lost 1 base, and 12 bases stayed unmatched. Per the germline V gene, CDR1 is SGHVS and CDR2 is FNYEAQ. This CDR3 comprises 18 residues. CDR3 amino acids: CASRPTPGQGLSGNTIYF. CDR3 DNA: TGTGCCAGCAGACCCACCCCGGGACAGGGGTTATCTGGAAACACCATATATTTT.

The V call is TRBV9, the J call TRBJ1-4; D call uncertain. Looked up from germline, CDR1 is SGDLS and CDR2 is YYNGEE. CDR3 length: 16 amino acids. The germline V and J ends were trimmed by 4 bases and 0 bases, with 13 bases remaining between them. The CDR3 bases are TGTGCCAGCAGCACCAGAGGAGCGGCAACTAATGAAAAACTGTTTTTT. This gives the protein CASSTRGAATNEKLFF.

V and J are TRBV12-5 and TRBJ2-5; tentative D call: TRBD1 (6 bases). CDR3 length: 13 residues. V lost 5 bases, J lost 2 bases, and 9 bases lay in between. Per germline, CDR1 LGHNT and CDR2 FRNRAP. The CDR3 region is CASGDRKQETQYF. CDR3 sequence (DNA): TGTGCTAGTGGTGACAGGAAACAAGAGACCCAGTACTTC.

This clone came up once. Other DNA sequences in this specimen translate into the identical CDR3. The V and J genes are TRBV19 and TRBJ1-2; 7 bases match TRBD1. V was pared by 3 bases and J by 7 bases, with 5 bases of the junction left unmatched. This CDR3 region has 13 residues. Germline V CDR1 and CDR2: LNHDA, SQIVND (reference sequence). The CDR3 sequence is CASSISTGSGYTF. CDR3 nucleotide sequence: TGTGCCAGTAGTATCTCGACAGGGAGTGGCTACACCTTC.

The rearrangement joins TRBV19 to TRBJ1-5; 7 positions match TRBD1. The trim removed 6 bases at V and 2 bases at J, leaving 7 bases unmatched. The CDR3 runs to 15 residues. Germline CDR1 is LNHDA and CDR2 is SQIVND (reference sequence). The CDR3 loop reads CASRKDREGNQPQHF. The DNA of the CDR3 is TGTGCCAGTAGAAAAGACAGGGAGGGCAATCAGCCCCAGCATTTT.

The chain carries TRBV6-6 and TRBJ2-7, with 7 bases identical to TRBD1. The length of the CDR3 is 14 residues. Germline lookup yields CDR1 MNHNY and CDR2 SVGAGI (reference sequence). J was trimmed by 6 bases and V by 5 bases; bases with no gene match: 10. CDR3 loop: CASSQTGWASEQYF. CDR3 coding DNA: TGTGCCAGCAGTCAGACAGGGTGGGCTAGCGAGCAGTACTTC.

The genes are TRBV4-3 and TRBJ2-6; no clear D gene. The CDR3 consists of 14 residues. Trimming shortened V by 3 bases and J by 0 bases, and 3 bases separated the two germline ends. Germline assignment: CDR1 LGHNA and CDR2 YSLEER. CDR3: CASSHNSGANVLTF. The CDR3 DNA sequence: TGCGCCAGCAGCCACAACTCTGGGGCCAACGTCCTGACTTTC.

This CDR3 is CASSLDSEGVDTEAFF. For the CDR3, the DNA is TGTGCCAGCAGCTTAGATTCGGAGGGTGTGGACACTGAAGCTTTCTTT. The rearrangement joins TRBV11-2 to TRBJ1-1; D is uncertain. Germline V gives CDR1 SGHAT, CDR2 FQNNGV. The ends were cut back, 0 bases at V and 3 bases at J, with 14 bases in the middle. This CDR3 region has 16 residues.

The rearrangement joins TRBV4-1 to TRBJ1-6; TRBD1 is a possible D gene (6 bases). Germline CDR1 reads MGHRA; CDR2 reads YSYEKL. V lost 0 bases, J lost 16 bases, and 13 bases lay in between. This CDR3 has 13 amino acids. CDR3 sequence (DNA): TGCGCCAGCAGCCAAGAACAGGGCCAGTTACTCCACTTT. Its translation: CASSQEQGQLLHF.

This chain links TRBV11-1 with TRBJ1-6; D gene unclear. CDR3 length equals 15 residues. Germline CDR1 is SGHAT and CDR2 is FQDESV (reference sequence). V was trimmed by 8 bases and J by 3 bases, leaving 14 bases between them. CDR3 protein: CASRRADLYNSPLHF. CDR3 coding DNA: TGTGCCAGCCGCCGGGCGGACCTCTATAATTCACCCCTCCACTTT.

V usage is TRBV5-6 and J usage is TRBJ2-3; no clear D. The CDR3 length is 15 residues. The V gene lost 1 base and the J gene lost 2 bases, with 11 bases spanning the gap. The germline gives CDR1 SGHDT, CDR2 YYEEEE. DNA of the CDR3: TGTGCCAGCAGCTTGTTTTCCGAATCCACAGATACGCAGTATTTT. Its translation: CASSLFSESTDTQYF.

The CDR3 DNA reads TGTGCCAGCAGTATGGGCCAAGGGGATTCACCCCTCCACTTT. This encodes CASSMGQGDSPLHF. The rearrangement joins TRBV6-4 to TRBJ1-6; a possible D gene is TRBD1 (5 bases). The CDR3 spans 14 residues. The ends were cut back, 5 bases at V and 8 bases at J, with 13 bases in the middle. CDR1 MRHNA and CDR2 SNTAGT come from the germline V gene.

The rearrangement links TRBV30 to TRBJ1-3; the D gene is possibly TRBD1 (5 bases). CDR1 is GTSNPN and CDR2 is SVGIG in the germline V gene (reference sequence). This CDR3 is built from 14 residues. The V end lost 4 bases, the J end lost 0 bases, and 10 bases lay between the germline ends. The CDR3, as DNA: TGTGCCTGGATGCGGGGACTCTCTGGAAACACCATATATTTT. It translates to CAWMRGLSGNTIYF. Full variable domain (remainder filled in from reference TRBV30 and TRBJ1-3): SQTIHQWPATLVQPVGSPLSLECTVEGTSNPNLYWYRQAAGRGLQLLFYSVGIGQISSEVPQNLSASRPQDRQFILSSKKLLLSDSGFYLCAWMRGLSGNTIYFGEGSWLTVV.

This chain joins TRBV18 and TRBJ1-1; D not certain. Trimming left V 3 bases short and J 0 bases short, with 8 bases between. CDR3 length: 14 residues. In germline, CDR1 is KGHSH, CDR2 LQKENI. CDR3 DNA: TGTGCCAGCTCACCGGGAGGTTTGAACACTGAAGCTTTCTTT. This translates into CASSPGGLNTEAFF.